A selection of T cell receptor beta chains follows, all from one sample in a study of blood T cells in healthy people across ages. TCRdb used MiXCR to reprocess the 5' RACE reads, holding one entry per CDR3 protein. The sample includes some 1.5 million distinct CDR3 sequences, roughly 27% of them seen just once. Sequencing was done on a sample of blood. The receptors shown here come from a woman in her twenties or thirties in good health. Both conserved end residues are part of each CDR3. Fields, in order: clone size, J gene, D gene, V gene, CDR3 DNA, CDR3 protein. The D gene is left open where the match is weak. Rows may omit the clone size; those that give it use once, few, many or a size class.

>-|TRBJ2-7|-|TRBV7-9
TGTGCCAGCAACAAAGACGGGCCCTACGAGCAGTACTTC
CASNKDGPYEQYF
>few|TRBJ2-7|-|TRBV28
TGTGCCAGCAGTTTGGAACTTACCGAAGAGCAGTACTTC
CASSLELTEEQYF
>-|TRBJ2-5|-|TRBV11-2
TGTGCCAGCACCTCTAGAGGGATTCGAGAGACCCAGTACTTC
CASTSRGIRETQYF
>-|TRBJ2-5|TRBD2|TRBV5-1
TGCGCCAGCAACCAACTAGCGGGGGGACAAGAGACCCAGTACTTC
CASNQLAGGQETQYF
>once|TRBJ2-7|TRBD1|TRBV12-3/TRBV12-4
TGTGCCAGCAGCGAGAGCGACAGGGGGGCCTACGAGCAGTACTTC
CASSESDRGAYEQYF
>few|TRBJ1-6|-|TRBV2
TGTGCCAGCAGTGCTGGAAATAATTCACCCCTCCACTTT
CASSAGNNSPLHF
>-|TRBJ2-7|-|TRBV6-5
TGTGCCAGCAGGGGAGGTACGGCCTACGAGCAGTACTTC
CASRGGTAYEQYF
>once|TRBJ1-1|-|TRBV7-2
TGTACCAGCAGCTTGGGACCGAACACCGAAGCTTTCTTT
CTSSLGPNTEAFF
>-|TRBJ2-3|TRBD2|TRBV12-3/TRBV12-4
TGTGCCAGCACCGGGACTAGCGGGGCAGATACGCAGTATTTT
CASTGTSGADTQYF
>-|TRBJ1-1|TRBD1|TRBV20-1
TGCAGTGCCCCAGGACAGGGTTGGAACACTGAAGCTTTCTTT
CSAPGQGWNTEAFF
>-|TRBJ1-2|-|TRBV12-3/TRBV12-4
TGTGCCAGCAGTTTGTCTGCTTGGTACGGAAACTATGGCTACACCTTC
CASSLSAWYGNYGYTF
>-|TRBJ1-1|-|TRBV7-2
TGTGCCAGCAGCTTAGTCAGGGTCACGGCTGAAGCTTTCTTT
CASSLVRVTAEAFF
>many|TRBJ2-7|-|TRBV7-2
TGTGCCAGCAGCTTGGCAGTCGAATACGAGCAGTACTTC
CASSLAVEYEQYF
>-|TRBJ2-3|TRBD2|TRBV20-1
TGCAGTGCCCATCGACTAGCATCAGATACGCAGTATTTT
CSAHRLASDTQYF
>many|TRBJ2-7|-|TRBV29-1
TGCAGCGTTAGGTCCGGCTACGAGCAGTACTTC
CSVRSGYEQYF